This TCR beta chain appears in the sequencing data of a study of T cells in Graves' hyperthyroidism and ophthalmopathy. This clonotype has a count of ten or more. What it binds is not known. Trimming cost V 8 bases and J 1 base; bases outside gene matches: 11. The length of the CDR3 is 15 residues. In germline, CDR1 is SQVTM, CDR2 ANQGSEA. Whole-study results and caveats: For ophthalmopathy, model prediction preceded onset by a median about 6.2 months. Appearing also in blood were most of the thyroid clonotypes expanded above 0.001.

Template material for amplifying TCR beta CDR3 regions consisted of RNA transcripts. First-round RT-PCR with HTBI primers amplified the TCR CDR3 region. TCRdb independently ran MiXCR on the multiplex PCR reads; one entry per CDR3 protein. The sample holds some 340,000 distinct CDR3 sequences, approximately 14% seen once. Specimen: blood. The V gene is TRBV29-1, the J gene TRBJ2-1; 7 bases are a match to TRBD2. This sequence was found in a woman in her 40s with Graves' ophthalmopathy. Here the CDR3 reads CSCLGGGGSYNEQFF. CDR3 DNA sequence: TGCAGCTGCTTGGGCGGCGGGGGATCCTACAATGAGCAGTTCTTC.